This T cell receptor beta chain came from a study of graft-versus-host responses after intestinal transplantation. Across the whole study: Tacrolimus and steroids were given for three to four years to all recipients after anti-thymocyte globulin induction. Whole-study findings and limits: Peak circulating GvH clone levels were associated with early post-transplant HvG declines.

Libraries were prepared by immunoSEQ multiplex PCR; TCRdb keeps only in-frame clonotypes and omits some of them. The profile covers roughly 80,000 clones, with roughly 84% appearing a single time and around 8% taken by the ten largest. CDR1 is MNHNS, CDR2 SASEGT, per germline. Between the trimmed V and J ends, which lost 2 bases and 3 bases, there was a span of 14 bases. This CDR3 is 15 amino acids long. This clone was seen a single time. What it recognizes is unknown. The sequencing used unstimulated CD8+ T cells sorted from spleen or lymph node cells, collected before transplant. The sequence was collected from a human donor who was the organ donor for an intestinal transplant. This chain links TRBV6-1 with TRBJ2-7; D gene unclear. In nucleotides, the CDR3 is TGTGCCAGCAGTGAATTATTCGGAAATTACTACGAGCAGTACTTC. Protein product: CASSELFGNYYEQYF.